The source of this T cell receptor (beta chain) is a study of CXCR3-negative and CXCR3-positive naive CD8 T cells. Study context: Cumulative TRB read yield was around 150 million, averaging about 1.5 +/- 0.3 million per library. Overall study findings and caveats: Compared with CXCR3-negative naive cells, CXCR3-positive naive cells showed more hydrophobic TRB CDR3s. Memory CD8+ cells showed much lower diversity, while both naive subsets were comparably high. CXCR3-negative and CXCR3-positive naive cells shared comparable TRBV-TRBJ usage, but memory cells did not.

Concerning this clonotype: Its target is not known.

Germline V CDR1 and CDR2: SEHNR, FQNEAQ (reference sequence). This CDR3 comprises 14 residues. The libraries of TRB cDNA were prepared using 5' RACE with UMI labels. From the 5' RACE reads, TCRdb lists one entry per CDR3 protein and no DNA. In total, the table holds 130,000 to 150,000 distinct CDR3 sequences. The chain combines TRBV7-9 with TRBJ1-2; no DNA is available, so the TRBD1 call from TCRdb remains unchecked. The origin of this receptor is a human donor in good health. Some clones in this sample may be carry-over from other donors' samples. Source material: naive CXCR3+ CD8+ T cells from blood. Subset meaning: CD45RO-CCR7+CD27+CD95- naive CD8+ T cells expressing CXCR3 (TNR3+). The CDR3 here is CASSSQGEDYGYTF.